The clone carrying this T cell receptor (beta chain) was seen only a few times. Its antigen is still unknown. The data were obtained in a study of T cells after yellow fever vaccination. The study, taken as a whole, reports: Peaking on day 5 versus 15, the secondary response was faster but weaker. Abundant clonotypes (contaminants from the bulk population) could be present in FACS-sorted repertoires. Most primary-vaccination clones reappeared after the booster (approximately 97% CD4, about 90% CD8).

The study made its TCR cDNA through 5'RACE template switching. That step introduced a universal primer site along with UMIs. TCRdb re-analysed the 5' RACE reads in MiXCR, keeping a single row per CDR3 protein. The table records some 550,000 distinct CDR3 sequences, under 25% of them present only once. Germline loops: CDR1 SGHAT, CDR2 FQNNGV. V lost 3 bases and J lost 6, with 7 bases in between. The CDR3 is made up of 12 amino acids. The clonotype comes from a man in his thirties or forties who received the YFV17D yellow fever vaccine. Sequenced here: PBMCs, sampled 15 days after the yellow fever booster vaccination. The chain uses TRBV11-2 and TRBJ2-3; no clear D gene. CDR3 bases: TGTGCCAGCAGCTTTGGTCTGGATACGCAGTATTTT. Protein product: CASSFGLDTQYF.